This T cell receptor (beta chain) was sequenced in a study of blood T cell repertoires in COVID-19. Across the study: COVID-19 samples collected from the United States, Italy and Spain covered acute and convalescent phases.

Patients of the Seattle cohort, enrolled during active infection, were followed longitudinally. The method was immunoSEQ multiplex PCR; TCRdb's version includes in-frame clones alone and lacks a portion of them. The sample carries about 88,000 clones, approximately 88% recorded once. The CDR3 has 11 amino acids. The germline V gene encodes CDR1 SNHLY and CDR2 FYNNEI. V lost 7 bases and J 7 bases, leaving 10 bases between the germline ends. V and J are TRBV2 and TRBJ1-2, with D unclear. Sequencing was carried out using peripheral blood. The TCR was taken from a woman between 55 and 75 years old with COVID-19, enrolled during active disease. The CDR3 DNA sequence: TGTGCCAGCACAGTGGCACGTGGCTACACCTTC. Protein sequence: CASTVARGYTF.